This T cell receptor (beta chain) was documented in a study of shared clonotypes between healthy human individuals. Study findings and constraints: The sole specimen, blood, was sampled, and tissue repertoires likely differ.

Researchers divided each subset's genomic DNA evenly across several immunoSEQ plates. Ten immunoSEQ deep assay plates were used by the authors to sequence unsorted PBMC DNA. Assay: immunoSEQ multiplex PCR; the TCRdb copy retains only in-frame clones and omits some. The sample has 450,000 or so clones; over 60% are singletons. Unsorted samples, those not sorted, used approximately 100 million PBMCs for genomic DNA. CDR3 size: 16 residues. Germline CDR1 and CDR2: SGDLS and YYNGEE. The trim removed 0 bases at V and 5 bases at J, leaving 5 bases unmatched. Regarding this clone: Its antigen remains unknown.

This rearrangement joins TRBV9 to TRBJ2-2, with TRBD1 matching 9 bases. The receptor was isolated from a woman between 40 and 50 years old in good health. Some clones in this sample may be carry-over from other donors' samples. The sample consisted of PBMCs. The DNA of the CDR3 is TGTGCCAGCAGCGTAGGGGACAGGGATTCTACCGGGGAGCTGTTTTTT. Protein product: CASSVGDRDSTGELFF. The entire variable domain, with the rest obtained from reference TRBV9 and TRBJ2-2, is as follows: DSGVTQTPKHLITATGQRVTLRCSPRSGDLSVYWYQQSLDQGLQFLIQYYNGEERAKGNILERFSAQQFPDLHSELNLSSLELGDSALYFCASSVGDRDSTGELFFGEGSRLTVL.